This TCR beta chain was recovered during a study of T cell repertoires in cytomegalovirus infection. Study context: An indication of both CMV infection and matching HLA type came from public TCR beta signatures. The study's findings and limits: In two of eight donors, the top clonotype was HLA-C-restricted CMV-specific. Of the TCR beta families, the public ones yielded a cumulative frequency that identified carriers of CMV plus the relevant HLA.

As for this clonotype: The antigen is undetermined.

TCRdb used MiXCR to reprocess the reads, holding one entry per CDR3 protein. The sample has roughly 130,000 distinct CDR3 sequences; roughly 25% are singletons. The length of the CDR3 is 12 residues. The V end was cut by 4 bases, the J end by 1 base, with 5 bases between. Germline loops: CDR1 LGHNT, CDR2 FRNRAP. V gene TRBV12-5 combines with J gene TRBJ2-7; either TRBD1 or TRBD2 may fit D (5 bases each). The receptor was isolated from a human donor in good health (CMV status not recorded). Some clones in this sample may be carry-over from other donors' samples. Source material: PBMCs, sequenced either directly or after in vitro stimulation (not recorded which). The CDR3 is CASGWGSYEQYF. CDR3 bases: TGTGCTAGTGGTTGGGGGTCCTACGAGCAGTACTTC. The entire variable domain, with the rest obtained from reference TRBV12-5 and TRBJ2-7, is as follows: DARVTQTPRHKVTEMGQEVTMRCQPILGHNTVFWYRQTMMQGLELLAYFRNRAPLDDSGMPKDRFSAEMPDATLATLKIQPSEPRDSAVYFCASGWGSYEQYFGPGTRLTVT.